This TCR beta chain was recorded in a study of T-cell reconstitution after alpha-beta-depleted transplantation in children. Unique molecular identifiers tagged the TCRbeta library. TCRdb fed the PCR reads into MiXCR, producing one record per CDR3 protein. The top ten hold 10% of the sample, which has about 270,000 distinct CDR3 sequences, 9.9% seen once. Germline-derived CDR1 and CDR2 are SGHRS and YFSETQ. V was pared by 4 bases and J by 7 bases, with 15 bases between. This CDR3 spans 13 amino acids. This clonotype has just a few counts. The sequence was collected from a human donor who donated a stem cell graft to a child with SCID. This material consisted of PBMCs from the stem cell graft donor, taken from the stem cell graft. The chain has TRBV5-1 and TRBJ2-7; D is tentatively TRBD1 or TRBD2 (6 bases each). This CDR3 reads CASSANRAGEQYF. DNA of the CDR3: TGCGCCAGCAGCGCCAACAGGGCGGGGGAGCAGTACTTC.